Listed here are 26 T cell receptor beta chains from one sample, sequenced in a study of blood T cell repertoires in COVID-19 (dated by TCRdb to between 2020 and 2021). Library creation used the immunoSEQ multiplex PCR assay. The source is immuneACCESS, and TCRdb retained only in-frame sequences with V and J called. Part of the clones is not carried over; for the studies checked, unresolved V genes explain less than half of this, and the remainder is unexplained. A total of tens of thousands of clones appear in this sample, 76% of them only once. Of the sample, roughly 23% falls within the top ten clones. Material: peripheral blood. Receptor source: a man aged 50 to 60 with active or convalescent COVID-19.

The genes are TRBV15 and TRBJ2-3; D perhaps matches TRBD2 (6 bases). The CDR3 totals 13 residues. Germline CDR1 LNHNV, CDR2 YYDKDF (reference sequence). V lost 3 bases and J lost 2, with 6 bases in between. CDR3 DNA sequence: TGTGCCACCAGCAGGGGACTCACAGATACGCAGTATTTT. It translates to CATSRGLTDTQYF.

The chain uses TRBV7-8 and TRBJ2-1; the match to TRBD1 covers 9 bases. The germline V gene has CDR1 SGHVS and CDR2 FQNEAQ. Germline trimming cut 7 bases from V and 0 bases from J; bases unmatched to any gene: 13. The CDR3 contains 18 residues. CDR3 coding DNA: TGTGCCAGCAAGTCCGGGGACAGGGCCTTGAGCTCCTACAATGAGCAGTTCTTC. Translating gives CASKSGDRALSSYNEQFF.

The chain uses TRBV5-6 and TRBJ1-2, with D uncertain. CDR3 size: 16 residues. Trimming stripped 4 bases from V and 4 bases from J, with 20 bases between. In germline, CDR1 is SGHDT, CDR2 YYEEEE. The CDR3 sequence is CASSIGRGGSLYGYTF. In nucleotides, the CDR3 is TGTGCCAGCAGCATTGGCCGGGGAGGCTCTCTCTATGGCTACACCTTC.

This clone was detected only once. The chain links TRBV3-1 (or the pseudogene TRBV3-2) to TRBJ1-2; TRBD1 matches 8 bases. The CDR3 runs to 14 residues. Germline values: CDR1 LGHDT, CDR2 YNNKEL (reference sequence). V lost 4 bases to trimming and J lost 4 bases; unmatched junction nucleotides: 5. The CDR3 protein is CASSRPTGVYGYTF. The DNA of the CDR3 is TGTGCCAGCAGCCGGCCGACAGGGGTCTATGGCTACACCTTC.

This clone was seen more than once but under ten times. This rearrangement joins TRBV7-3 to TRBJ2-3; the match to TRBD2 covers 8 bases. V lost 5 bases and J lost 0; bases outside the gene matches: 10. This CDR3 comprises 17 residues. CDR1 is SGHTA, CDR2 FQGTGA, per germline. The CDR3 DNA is TGTGCCAGCAGCCCCCCTAGCGCGGGAGGAAGCACAGATACGCAGTATTTT. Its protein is CASSPPSAGGSTDTQYF.

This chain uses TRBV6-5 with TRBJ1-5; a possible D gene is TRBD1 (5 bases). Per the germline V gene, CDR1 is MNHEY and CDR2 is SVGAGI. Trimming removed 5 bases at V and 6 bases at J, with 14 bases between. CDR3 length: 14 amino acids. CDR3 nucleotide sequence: TGTGCCAGCAGTCCCAGGGCCGGGGGTCAGCCCCAGCATTTT. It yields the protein CASSPRAGGQPQHF.

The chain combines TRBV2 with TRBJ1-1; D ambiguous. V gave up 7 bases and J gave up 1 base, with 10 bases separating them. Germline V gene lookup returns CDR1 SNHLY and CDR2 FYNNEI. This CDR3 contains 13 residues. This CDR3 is CASKAGKNTEAFF. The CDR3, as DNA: TGTGCCAGCAAGGCAGGCAAGAACACTGAAGCTTTCTTT.

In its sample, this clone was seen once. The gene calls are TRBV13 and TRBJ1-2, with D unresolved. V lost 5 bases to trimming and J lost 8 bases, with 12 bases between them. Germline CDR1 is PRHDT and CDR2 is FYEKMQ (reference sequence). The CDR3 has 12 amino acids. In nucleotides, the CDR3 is TGTGCCAGCAGCGTCGACTGGGAGGGCTACACCTTC. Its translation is CASSVDWEGYTF.

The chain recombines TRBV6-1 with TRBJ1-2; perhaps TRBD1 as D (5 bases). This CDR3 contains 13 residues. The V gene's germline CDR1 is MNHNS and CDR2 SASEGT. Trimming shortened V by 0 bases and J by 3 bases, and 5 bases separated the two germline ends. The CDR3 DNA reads TGTGCCAGCAGTGAAGCCAGGGACTATGGCTACACCTTC. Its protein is CASSEARDYGYTF.

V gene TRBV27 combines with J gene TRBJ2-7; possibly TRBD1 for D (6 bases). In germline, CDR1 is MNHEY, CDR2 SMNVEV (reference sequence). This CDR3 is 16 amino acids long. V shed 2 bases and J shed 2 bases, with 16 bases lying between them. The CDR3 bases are TGTGCCAGCAGTTTAAAGCCCCTGGACAGACCCTACGAGCAGTACTTC. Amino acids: CASSLKPLDRPYEQYF.

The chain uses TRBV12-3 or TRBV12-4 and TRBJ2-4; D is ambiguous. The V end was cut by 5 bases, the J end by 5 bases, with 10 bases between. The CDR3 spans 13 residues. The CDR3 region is CASSPPGQNIQYF. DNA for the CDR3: TGTGCCAGCAGTCCTCCGGGTCAAAACATTCAGTACTTC.

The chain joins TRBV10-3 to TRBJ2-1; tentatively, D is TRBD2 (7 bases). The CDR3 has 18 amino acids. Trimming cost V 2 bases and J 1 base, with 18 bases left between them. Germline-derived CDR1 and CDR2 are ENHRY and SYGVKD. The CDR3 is CAISEPKEGGQSYNEQFF. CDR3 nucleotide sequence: TGTGCCATCAGTGAGCCGAAGGAGGGGGGGCAGTCCTACAATGAGCAGTTCTTC.

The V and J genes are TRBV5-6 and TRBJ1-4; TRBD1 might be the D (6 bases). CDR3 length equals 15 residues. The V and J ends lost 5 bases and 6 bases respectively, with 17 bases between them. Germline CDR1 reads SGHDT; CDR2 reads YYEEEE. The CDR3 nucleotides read TGTGCCAGCAGTCGGGGCCCTACAGGGTATGAAAAACTGTTTTTT. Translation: CASSRGPTGYEKLFF.

The CDR3 sequence is CATSDSREGKLETQYF. CDR3 bases: TGTGCCACCAGTGATAGTAGGGAGGGAAAGCTAGAGACCCAGTACTTC. The V call is TRBV24-1, the J call TRBJ2-5, with TRBD2 identical over 7 bases. Losses at the gene ends were 3 bases for V and 4 bases for J; bases not matched to a gene: 10. CDR3 length: 16 amino acids. Germline CDR1 is KGHDR and CDR2 is SFDVKD.

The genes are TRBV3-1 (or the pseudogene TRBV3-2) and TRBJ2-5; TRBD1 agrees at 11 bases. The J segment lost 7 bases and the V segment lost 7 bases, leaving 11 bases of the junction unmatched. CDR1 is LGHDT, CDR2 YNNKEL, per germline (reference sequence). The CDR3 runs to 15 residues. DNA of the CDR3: TGTGCCAGCACCCTCGGGACAGGGGGTTCGAGGACCCAGTACTTC. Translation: CASTLGTGGSRTQYF.

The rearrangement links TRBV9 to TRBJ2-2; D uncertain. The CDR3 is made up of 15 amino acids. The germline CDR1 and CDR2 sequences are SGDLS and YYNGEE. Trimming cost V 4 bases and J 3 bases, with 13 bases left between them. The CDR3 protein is CASSPSRSDTGELFF. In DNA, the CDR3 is TGTGCCAGCAGCCCCTCTCGGTCGGACACCGGGGAGCTGTTTTTT. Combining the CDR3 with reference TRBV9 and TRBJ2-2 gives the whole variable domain DSGVTQTPKHLITATGQRVTLRCSPRSGDLSVYWYQQSLDQGLQFLIQYYNGEERAKGNILERFSAQQFPDLHSELNLSSLELGDSALYFCASSPSRSDTGELFFGEGSRLTVL.

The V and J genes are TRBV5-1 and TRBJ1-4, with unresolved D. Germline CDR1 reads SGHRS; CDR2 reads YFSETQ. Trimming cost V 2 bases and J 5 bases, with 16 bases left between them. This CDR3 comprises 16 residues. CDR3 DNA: TGCGCCAGCAGCTTTTCATCGACGACGGGAAATGAAAAACTGTTTTTT. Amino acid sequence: CASSFSSTTGNEKLFF.

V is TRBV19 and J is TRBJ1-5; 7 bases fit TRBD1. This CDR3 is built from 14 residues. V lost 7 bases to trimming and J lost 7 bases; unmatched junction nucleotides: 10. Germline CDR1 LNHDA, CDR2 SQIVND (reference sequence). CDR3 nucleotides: TGTGCCAGTAACCTTCCGGACAGGAAGCAGCCCCAGCATTTT. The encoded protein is CASNLPDRKQPQHF.

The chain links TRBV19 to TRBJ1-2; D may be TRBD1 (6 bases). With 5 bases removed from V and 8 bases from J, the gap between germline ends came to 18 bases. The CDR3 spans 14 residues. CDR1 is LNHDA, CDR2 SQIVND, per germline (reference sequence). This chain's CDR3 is CASSPTDRLRGYTF. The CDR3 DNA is TGTGCCAGTAGTCCAACCGACAGGCTACGAGGCTACACCTTC.

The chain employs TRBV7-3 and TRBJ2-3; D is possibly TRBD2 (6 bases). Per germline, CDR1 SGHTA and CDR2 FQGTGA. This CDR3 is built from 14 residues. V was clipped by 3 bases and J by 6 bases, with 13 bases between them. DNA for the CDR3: TGTGCCAGCAGCTTGGGGGGATGGCGGGATACGCAGTATTTT. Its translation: CASSLGGWRDTQYF.

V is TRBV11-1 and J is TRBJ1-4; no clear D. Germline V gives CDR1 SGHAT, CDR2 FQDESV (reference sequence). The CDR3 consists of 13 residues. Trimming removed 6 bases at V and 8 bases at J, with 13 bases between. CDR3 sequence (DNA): TGTGCCAGCAGTTGGAACAGACGGGAAAAACTGTTTTTT. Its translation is CASSWNRREKLFF.

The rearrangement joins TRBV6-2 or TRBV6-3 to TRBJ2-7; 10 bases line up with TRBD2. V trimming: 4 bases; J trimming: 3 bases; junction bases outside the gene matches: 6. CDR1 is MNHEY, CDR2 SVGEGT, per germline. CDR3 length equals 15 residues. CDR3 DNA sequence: TGTGCCAGCAGTTGGGAGCGGGGGGGCCGCTACGAGCAGTACTTC. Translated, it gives CASSWERGGRYEQYF.

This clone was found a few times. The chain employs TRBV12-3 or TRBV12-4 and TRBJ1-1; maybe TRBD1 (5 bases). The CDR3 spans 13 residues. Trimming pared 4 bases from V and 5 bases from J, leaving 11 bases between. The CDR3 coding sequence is TGTGCCAGCAGTTCCTGGGGGGGGACTGAAGCTTTCTTT. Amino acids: CASSSWGGTEAFF.

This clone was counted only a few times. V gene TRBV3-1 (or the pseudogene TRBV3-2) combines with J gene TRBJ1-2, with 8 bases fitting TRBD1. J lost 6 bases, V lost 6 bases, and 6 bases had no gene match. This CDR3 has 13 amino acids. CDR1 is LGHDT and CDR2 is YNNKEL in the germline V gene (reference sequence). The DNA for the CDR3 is TGTGCCAGCAGTCTGGACAGGGTTAATGGCTACACCTTC. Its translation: CASSLDRVNGYTF.

CDR3 sequence reads: CASSLNNNSPLHF. The CDR3 coding sequence is TGCGCCAGCAGCCTGAACAATAATTCACCCCTCCACTTT. The chain joins TRBV10-1 to TRBJ1-6; no definite D call. This CDR3 spans 13 amino acids. Looked up from germline, CDR1 is WNHNN and CDR2 is SYGVQD (reference sequence). With 6 bases removed from V and 5 bases from J, the gap between germline ends came to 8 bases.

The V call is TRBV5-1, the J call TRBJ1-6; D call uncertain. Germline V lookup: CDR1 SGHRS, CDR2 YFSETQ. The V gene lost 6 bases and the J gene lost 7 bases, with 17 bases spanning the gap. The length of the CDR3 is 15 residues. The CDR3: CASKIGGWENSPLHF. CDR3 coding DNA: TGCGCCAGCAAGATAGGAGGATGGGAAAATTCACCCCTCCACTTT.